This T cell receptor (beta chain) was profiled in a study of T cell repertoires in cytomegalovirus infection (dated by TCRdb to the late 2010s). Turning to the overall study: The HLA type of each donor mattered for the analysis, because public TCR beta signatures pointed to carriage of CMV infection along with the matching HLA type. The full study reports these points: The ex vivo response was dominated by HLA-C-restricted CMV-specific TCR beta clonotypes, which also provided the single most frequent clonotype in two of eight donors. Carriers of CMV infection plus the relevant HLA type were discriminated by the cumulative frequency of public TCR beta family members in the study cohort and in an independent approximately 360-donor cohort.

Comment on this clonotype: What antigen it recognizes has not been identified. It has no much larger one-base neighbor in the sample; base qualities were not kept.

These reads were obtained on an Illumina HiSeq 1500. TCRdb redid the processing of the public reads, applying fastp at Q25 and MiXCR, and retained in-frame beta chains. Rows are combined by CDR3 protein, so each entry shows the most common genes and DNA. The sample records roughly 720,000 distinct CDR3 sequences, roughly 35% of which are singletons. The top ten hold about 2.8% of the sample. Trimming removed 7 bases from V and 2 bases from J, leaving 12 bases between the germline ends. The CDR3, cysteine through phenylalanine, is 13 amino acids long. Just CDR3 DNA is preserved here, 39 bases in frame from base 1. CDR1 and CDR2, looked up from the germline V gene, are SGHVS and FQNEAQ.

The sequenced sample consisted of PBMCs. The source of this sequence is a human donor in good health (CMV status not recorded). Some clones in this sample may be carry-over from other donors' samples. The chain employs TRBV7-8 and TRBJ2-7; the D gene is unclear. The CDR3 in this case is CASTPPDTYEQYF. In nucleotides, the sequence is TGTGCCAGCACCCCCCCGGATACCTACGAGCAGTACTTC.